One sample yielded the 30 T cell receptor beta chains listed below, sequenced in a study of blood T cell repertoires in COVID-19. Sequencing used immunoSEQ multiplex PCR; TCRdb keeps in-frame clones, though not all of them. The sample consists of over 100,000 clones, about 87% of them appearing once. Specimen: peripheral blood. The receptor source for this set is a human donor in a cohort sampled during active COVID-19.

The rearrangement uses TRBV5-6 and TRBJ2-3; 9 nucleotides match TRBD1. This CDR3 region has 15 residues. J lost 4 bases, V lost 4 bases, and 7 bases had no gene match. CDR1 is SGHDT and CDR2 is YYEEEE in the germline V gene. The chain's CDR3 is CASSPGTGLPDTQYF. CDR3 in DNA: TGTGCCAGCAGCCCCGGGACAGGGCTCCCAGATACGCAGTATTTT.

This clone was counted a single time. The germline gene is not matched at one end of the junction; a read error may be the cause. The rearrangement joins TRBV6-2 or TRBV6-3 to TRBJ2-1; 14 bases agree with TRBD2. The CDR3 spans 15 residues. Germline V gives CDR1 MNHEY, CDR2 SVGEGT. The CDR3 DNA reads as TGTGCCAGCAGTTACGGCGTAGGGACTAGCGGGAGTTTAATCTTC. This sequence encodes CASSYGVGTSGSLIF.

The chain uses TRBV2 and TRBJ1-3; 9 positions match TRBD1. Germline CDR1 SNHLY, CDR2 FYNNEI. V trimming: 7 bases; J trimming: 4 bases; junction bases outside the gene matches: 5. The CDR3 totals 14 residues. Here the CDR3 DNA reads TGTGCCAGCAAGAAGGACAGGGGCGGAAACACCATATATTTT. Encoded protein: CASKKDRGGNTIYF.

The CDR3 here is CASTGGLNYGYTF. Written as DNA, the CDR3 is TGTGCCAGCACAGGCGGACTCAACTATGGCTACACCTTC. The chain employs TRBV2 and TRBJ1-2, with D unclear. Trimming removed 7 bases at V and 2 bases at J, with 11 bases between. The CDR3 extends over 13 amino acids. CDR1 is SNHLY and CDR2 is FYNNEI in the germline V gene.

The V call is TRBV5-4, the J call TRBJ2-7; 7 positions match TRBD1. Germline CDR1 SGHNT, CDR2 YYREEE (reference sequence). V trimming: 5 bases; J trimming: 2 bases; junction bases outside the gene matches: 7. This CDR3 has 14 residues. The CDR3 loop is CASSSKTGTYEQYF. The CDR3 DNA is TGTGCCAGCAGTTCAAAGACAGGGACCTACGAGCAGTACTTC. The variable domain in full, completed from reference TRBV5-4 and TRBJ2-7, reads ETGVTQSPTHLIKTRGQQVTLRCSSQSGHNTVSWYQQALGQGPQFIFQYYREEENGRGNFPPRFSGLQFPNYSSELNVNALELDDSALYLCASSSKTGTYEQYFGPGTRLTVT.

In this sample, this clone turned up once. Here the CDR3 reads CATSDPRGPGQPQHF. The CDR3 nucleotides are TGTGCCACCAGTGATCCCAGGGGCCCAGGACAGCCCCAGCATTTT. The chain has TRBV24-1 and TRBJ1-5; weak D call: TRBD1 (6 bases). The CDR3 sequence is 15 residues long. Germline V lookup: CDR1 KGHDR, CDR2 SFDVKD. V gave up 3 bases and J gave up 7 bases, with 15 bases separating them.

This chain joins TRBV4-2 and TRBJ1-2; 8 bases are shared with TRBD1. The trim removed 1 base at V and 6 bases at J, leaving 13 bases unmatched. CDR3 size: 17 residues. The germline V gene has CDR1 LGHNA and CDR2 YNFKEQ. The CDR3 loop is CASSQVAAGGAGDGYTF. The CDR3 DNA follows: TGTGCCAGCAGCCAAGTTGCGGCAGGGGGCGCCGGGGATGGCTACACCTTC.

The chain carries TRBV11-2 and TRBJ2-4; D perhaps matches TRBD1 (6 bases). Germline-derived CDR1 and CDR2 are SGHAT and FQNNGV. This CDR3 is 16 amino acids long. V gave up 10 bases and J gave up 1 base, with 20 bases separating them. The CDR3 bases are TGTGCCACCTCCGGGACACCTATAGGGGCCAAAAACATTCAGTACTTC. It yields the protein CATSGTPIGAKNIQYF.

There are a few counts of this clone. The chain uses TRBV16 and TRBJ1-1, with 7 bases aligning to TRBD1. Per germline, CDR1 KGHSY and CDR2 FQNENV. The CDR3 is made up of 13 amino acids. Trimming took 2 bases from V and 4 from J; bases not matched to a gene: 1. The CDR3 coding sequence is TGTGCCAGCAGCCAAGCAGGGGGCACTGAAGCTTTCTTT. This codes for CASSQAGGTEAFF.

The V call is TRBV4-2, the J call TRBJ1-3, with a possible D match to TRBD1 (5 bases). The V and J ends lost 4 bases and 0 bases respectively, with 10 bases between them. The length of the CDR3 is 15 residues. From germline, CDR1 is LGHNA and CDR2 YNFKEQ. The CDR3 spells CASSRAQGSGNTIYF. The CDR3 DNA sequence: TGTGCCAGCAGCCGCGCCCAGGGCTCTGGAAACACCATATATTTT.

This clone appeared once. This chain's CDR3 is CASSRRTGLSSYEQYF. As DNA, the CDR3 is TGTGCCAGTAGTAGAAGGACAGGTTTAAGCTCCTACGAGCAGTACTTC. The rearrangement links TRBV19 to TRBJ2-7, with 7 positions matching TRBD1. The junction had 9 bases not matched to a gene; V was cut back by 4 bases and J by 0 bases. CDR1 is LNHDA and CDR2 is SQIVND in the germline V gene (reference sequence). The CDR3 is made up of 16 amino acids.

The rearrangement joins TRBV3-1 (or the pseudogene TRBV3-2) to TRBJ1-2; 8 bases are a match to TRBD1. The germline V gene encodes CDR1 LGHDT and CDR2 YNNKEL (reference sequence). V shed 0 bases and J 6 bases; nucleotides not matched to a gene: 6. The CDR3 runs 15 residues. The chain's CDR3 is CASSQDPGGWNGYTF. DNA for the CDR3: TGTGCCAGCAGCCAAGATCCAGGGGGCTGGAATGGCTACACCTTC.

The chain carries TRBV1 and TRBJ2-1; the table assigns TRBD2, which was not confirmed against the DNA. TRBV1 is termed a pseudogene. The CDR3 has 19 amino acids. CDR3 in amino acids: CTSSPGLAGGPTSYNEQFF. The DNA of the CDR3 is TGCACCAGCAGCCCGGGACTAGCGGGAGGCCCTACCTCCTACAATGAGCAGTTCTTC.

This clone was observed once. The chain carries TRBV24-1 and TRBJ2-5; D ambiguous. CDR1 is KGHDR and CDR2 is SFDVKD in the germline V gene. The CDR3 extends over 11 amino acids. V lost 4 bases and J lost 5, with 4 bases in between. This CDR3 reads CATSDVETQYF. In DNA, the CDR3 is TGTGCCACCAGTGACGTGGAGACCCAGTACTTC.

This clone was detected once. The V call is TRBV12-5, the J call TRBJ1-1; unclear D gene. Per the germline V gene, CDR1 is LGHNT and CDR2 is FRNRAP. CDR3 length equals 13 residues. Trimming shortened V by 6 bases and J by 3 bases, and 11 bases separated the two germline ends. The CDR3 sequence: CASGSKLDTEAFF. CDR3 bases: TGTGCTAGTGGATCGAAACTTGACACTGAAGCTTTCTTT.

This chain joins TRBV12-5 and TRBJ1-1; D might be TRBD1 (5 bases). This CDR3 spans 14 amino acids. In germline, CDR1 is LGHNT, CDR2 FRNRAP. V gave up 6 bases and J gave up 0 bases, with 11 bases separating them. The CDR3 DNA reads as TGTGCTAGTGGGGTCGGGGGATTGAACACTGAAGCTTTCTTT. It yields the protein CASGVGGLNTEAFF.

V usage is TRBV29-1 and J usage is TRBJ1-1, with D possibly being TRBD1 (5 bases). V lost 7 bases, J lost 14 bases, and 20 bases lay in between. Per the germline V gene, CDR1 is SQVTM and CDR2 is ANQGSEA. This CDR3 has 11 amino acids. Written as DNA, the CDR3 is TGCAGCGCTCCCGAGGTAGTGGGACTCTTCTTT. Translation: CSAPEVVGLFF.

This sequence joins TRBV19 and TRBJ1-3; D not certain. The germline V gene encodes CDR1 LNHDA and CDR2 SQIVND (reference sequence). Trimming removed 6 bases from V and 4 bases from J, with 19 bases in between. The CDR3 contains 16 residues. The CDR3 DNA reads TGTGCCAGTAGCCGTCGTAGTGTCATCCCGGGAAACACCATATATTTT. It codes for CASSRRSVIPGNTIYF.

The rearrangement joins TRBV28 to TRBJ1-4, with TRBD1 matching 7 bases. The V gene end was trimmed by 3 bases and the J gene end by 11 bases; junction bases not matched to a gene: 12. The CDR3 is 15 residues long. Germline V lookup: CDR1 MDHEN, CDR2 SYDVKM. The CDR3 DNA reads as TGTGCCAGCAGTTTCCAAGGGACAGTGGGTGGGAAACTGTTTTTT. The encoded protein is CASSFQGTVGGKLFF.

The V gene is TRBV9, the J gene TRBJ2-3, with TRBD2 matching 12 bases. Losses at the gene ends were 0 bases for V and 1 base for J; bases not matched to a gene: 6. CDR3 length: 18 amino acids. Germline V gene lookup returns CDR1 SGDLS and CDR2 YYNGEE. This CDR3 is CASSVAPSGRGGTDTQYF. In nucleotides, the CDR3 is TGTGCCAGCAGCGTAGCGCCTAGCGGGAGGGGCGGCACAGATACGCAGTATTTT.

The CDR3 coding sequence is TGTGCCAGCAGTTACCCGGGGAACACTGAAGCTTTCTTT. Translating it yields CASSYPGNTEAFF. The chain uses TRBV6-6 and TRBJ1-1; D ambiguous. This CDR3 region has 13 residues. Germline V gene data show CDR1 as MNHNY and CDR2 as SVGAGI (reference sequence). Trimming left V 2 bases short and J 1 base short, with 5 bases between.

This rearrangement joins TRBV5-4 to TRBJ1-1; maybe TRBD1 (5 bases). The V gene's germline CDR1 is SGHNT and CDR2 YYREEE (reference sequence). Trimming removed 2 bases at V and 4 bases at J, with 12 bases between. This CDR3 region has 14 residues. The CDR3 DNA reads TGTGCCAGCAGCTTTCTCCAGGGCAGCACTGAAGCTTTCTTT. It specifies CASSFLQGSTEAFF.

CDR3: CASSSLTWRDEQFF. CDR3 DNA: TGTGCCAGCAGCTCCCTCACGTGGCGGGATGAGCAGTTCTTC. The chain combines TRBV11-2 with TRBJ2-1, with a tentative D call TRBD2 (5 bases). CDR3 length equals 14 residues. Trimming removed 4 bases from V and 8 bases from J, with 15 bases in between. Per germline, CDR1 SGHAT and CDR2 FQNNGV.

The CDR3 sequence is CASSITGRNQPQHF. CDR3 DNA: TGTGCCAGCAGCATAACAGGGAGAAATCAGCCCCAGCATTTT. This rearrangement joins TRBV7-9 to TRBJ1-5; possible D gene TRBD1, 6 bases. Germline V lookup: CDR1 SEHNR, CDR2 FQNEAQ (reference sequence). The V end lost 5 bases, the J end lost 4 bases, and 12 bases lay between the germline ends. The CDR3 totals 14 residues.

CDR3 sequence reads: CASSSTYRYEQYF. Here the CDR3 DNA reads TGTGCCAGCAGCTCGACTTATCGCTACGAGCAGTACTTC. J is TRBJ2-7 and V is TRBV6-2 or TRBV6-3; D unresolved. Looked up from germline, CDR1 is MNHEY and CDR2 is SVGEGT. The V end was cut by 6 bases, the J end by 3 bases, with 12 bases between. There are 13 residues in the CDR3.

This chain uses TRBV28 with TRBJ2-1; a possible D gene is TRBD1 (5 bases). V was shortened by 2 bases and J by 9 bases, with 11 bases between the two germline ends. Germline V lookup: CDR1 MDHEN, CDR2 SYDVKM. The CDR3 sequence is 13 residues long. CDR3 nucleotide sequence: TGTGCCAGCAGTTTAAGCAGGGTCATTGAGCAGTTCTTC. This codes for CASSLSRVIEQFF.

The gene calls are TRBV27 and TRBJ1-5; no clear D gene. Germline V CDR1 and CDR2: MNHEY, SMNVEV (reference sequence). V lost 6 bases to trimming and J lost 1 base, with 7 bases between them. This CDR3 has 13 amino acids. The CDR3 spells CASRPGSNQPQHF. In DNA form, the CDR3 reads TGTGCCAGCAGACCAGGAAGCAATCAGCCCCAGCATTTT.

This clone was seen just once. V and J are TRBV4-1 and TRBJ2-7; TRBD2 aligns across 10 bases. The junction had 3 bases not matched to a gene; V was cut back by 1 base and J by 3 bases. The germline CDR1 and CDR2 sequences are MGHRA and YSYEKL. The CDR3 totals 15 residues. This chain's CDR3 is CASSQGASGGYEQYF. In nucleotides, the CDR3 is TGCGCCAGCAGCCAAGGGGCTAGCGGGGGCTACGAGCAGTACTTC.

This chain uses TRBV5-1 with TRBJ2-3; D is possibly TRBD2 (6 bases). The CDR3 consists of 15 residues. V lost 0 bases to trimming and J lost 6 bases, with 14 bases between them. CDR1 SGHRS and CDR2 YFSETQ come from the germline V gene. The CDR3 region is CASSLEGAGPDTQYF. CDR3 in DNA: TGCGCCAGCAGCTTGGAAGGGGCGGGACCTGATACGCAGTATTTT.

The V call is TRBV4-2, the J call TRBJ2-7; tentative D call: TRBD2 (5 bases). The CDR3 contains 13 residues. V lost 3 bases, J lost 4 bases, and 10 bases lay in between. Germline CDR1 LGHNA, CDR2 YNFKEQ. DNA for the CDR3: TGTGCCAGCAGCCATCCGGGGTTATACGAGCAGTACTTC. It specifies CASSHPGLYEQYF.